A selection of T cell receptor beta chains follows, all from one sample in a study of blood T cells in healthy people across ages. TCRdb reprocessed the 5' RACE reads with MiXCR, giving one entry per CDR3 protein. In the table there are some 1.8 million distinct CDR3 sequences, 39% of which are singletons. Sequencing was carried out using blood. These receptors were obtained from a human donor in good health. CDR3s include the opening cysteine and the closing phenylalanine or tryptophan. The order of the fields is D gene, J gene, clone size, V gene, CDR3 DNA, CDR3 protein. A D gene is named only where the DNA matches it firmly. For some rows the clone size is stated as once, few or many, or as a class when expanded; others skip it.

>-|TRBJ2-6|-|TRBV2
TGTGCCAGCAGTAACCGAGGGCTCTCTGGGGCCAACGTCCTGACTTTC
CASSNRGLSGANVLTF
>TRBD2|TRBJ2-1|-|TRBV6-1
TGTGCCAGCAGTGAACGGACTAGCGGTTACAATGAGCAGTTCTTC
CASSERTSGYNEQFF
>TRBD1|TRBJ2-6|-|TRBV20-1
TGCAGTGCTAGTCAGTACCGGGACAGACTCTCTGGGGCCAACGTCCTGACTTTC
CSASQYRDRLSGANVLTF
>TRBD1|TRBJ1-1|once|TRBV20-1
TGCAGTGCTTTGGCCGGGACAGGAAACACTGAAGCTTTCTTT
CSALAGTGNTEAFF
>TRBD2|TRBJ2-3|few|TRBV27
TGTGCCAGCAGTCCAGACTACGACTATTACACTAGCGGGGGGCCCTCTAGCACAGATACGCAGTATTTT
CASSPDYDYYTSGGPSSTDTQYF
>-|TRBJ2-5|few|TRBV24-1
TGTGCCACCAGTGATTTGGGGGCAGGGGAAGAGACCCAGTACTTC
CATSDLGAGEETQYF
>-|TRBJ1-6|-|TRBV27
TGTGCCAGCAGTTTATCGCGGGCAGGCTCACCCCTCCACTTT
CASSLSRAGSPLHF
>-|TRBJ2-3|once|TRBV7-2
TGTGCCAGCAGCCCTATGGGTAGCTCAGATACGCAGTATTTT
CASSPMGSSDTQYF
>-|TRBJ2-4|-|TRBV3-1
TGTGCCAGCAGCCAAAGAAAAAACATTCAGTACTTC
CASSQRKNIQYF
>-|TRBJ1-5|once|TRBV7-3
TGTGCCAGCAGTCCTTCGGGGAATCGGCCCCAGCATTTT
CASSPSGNRPQHF
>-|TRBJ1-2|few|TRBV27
TGTGCCAGCAGTTGGGACACCCGATACTATGGCTACACCTTC
CASSWDTRYYGYTF
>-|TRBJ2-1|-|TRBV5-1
TGCGCCAGCAGCTTCAGGGGTCCGAACAATGAGCAGTTCTTC
CASSFRGPNNEQFF
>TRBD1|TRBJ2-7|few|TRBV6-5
TGTGCCAGCAGCGACAGGGATAGTCCCTACGAGCAGTACTTC
CASSDRDSPYEQYF
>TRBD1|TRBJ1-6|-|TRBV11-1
TGTGCCAGCAGCTCAGGGGACGGACAGGGTAATTCACCCCTCCACTTT
CASSSGDGQGNSPLHF
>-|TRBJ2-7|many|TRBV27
TGTGCCAGCAGCTTCACAGGGTCCTCCTACGAGCAGTACTTC
CASSFTGSSYEQYF
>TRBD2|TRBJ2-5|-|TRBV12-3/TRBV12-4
TGTGCCAGCAGTTTAGGGTTAGCGGGGGATGAGACCCAGTACTTC
CASSLGLAGDETQYF
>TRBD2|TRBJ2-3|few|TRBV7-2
TGTGCCAGCAGCCAACCCTTAGCGGGGGTGACAGATACGCAGTATTTT
CASSQPLAGVTDTQYF
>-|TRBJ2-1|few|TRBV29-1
TGCAGCGTTGTACCCGGAGGGGATGAGCAGTTCTTC
CSVVPGGDEQFF
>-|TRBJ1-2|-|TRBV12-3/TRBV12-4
TGTGCCAGCAGAGAGGGGGAGATCAACGGCTACACCTTC
CASREGEINGYTF
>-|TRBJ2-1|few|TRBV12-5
TGTGCTAGTGGTTTGAGTTTAGGGAATGAGCAGTTCTTC
CASGLSLGNEQFF
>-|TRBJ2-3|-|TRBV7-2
TGTGCCAGCAGCTTAGGGTCTAGCGTAGCGTCAGATACGCAGTATTTT
CASSLGSSVASDTQYF
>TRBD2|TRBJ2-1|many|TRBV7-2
TGTGCCAGCAGCTCGGGACTAGTCGGGCTAGATGAGCAGTTCTTC
CASSSGLVGLDEQFF
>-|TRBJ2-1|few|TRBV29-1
TGCAGCTCTGAGAGAGCAGTCAATGAGCAGTTCTTC
CSSERAVNEQFF
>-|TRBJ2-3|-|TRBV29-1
TGCAGCGTTGAAGATTTGGGGGTAGAAGGAGATACGCAGTATTTT
CSVEDLGVEGDTQYF
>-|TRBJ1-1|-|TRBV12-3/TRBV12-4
TGTGCCAGCAGTCAAGTGGAGATGAACACTGAAGCTTTCTTT
CASSQVEMNTEAFF
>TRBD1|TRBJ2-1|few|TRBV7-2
TGTGCCAGCAGCCCAGCCCGGACAGGGGGCGGGTTCTTC
CASSPARTGGGFF
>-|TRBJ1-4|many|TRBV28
TGTGCCAGCAGTCCGACGGGGTATGGTGAAAAACTGTTTTTT
CASSPTGYGEKLFF
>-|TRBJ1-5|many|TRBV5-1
TGCGCCAGCAGCCCGGAGGGGGATCAGCCCCAGCATTTT
CASSPEGDQPQHF
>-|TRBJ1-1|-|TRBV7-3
TGTGCCAGCAGCCCCTACGCCCTTGAAGCTTTCTTT
CASSPYALEAFF
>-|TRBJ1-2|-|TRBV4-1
TGCGCCAGCAGCCCACTGTCGGAGAACTATGGCTACACCTTC
CASSPLSENYGYTF
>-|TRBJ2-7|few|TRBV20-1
TGCAGTGCTAGAGGTGGTGGGGACATTTACGAGCAGTACTTC
CSARGGGDIYEQYF
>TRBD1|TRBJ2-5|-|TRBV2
TGTGCCAGCAGTCGGGACAGTGGGGTGCAGTACTTC
CASSRDSGVQYF
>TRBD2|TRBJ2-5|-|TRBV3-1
TGTGCCAGCAGCCTCCCACTAGCGGGGCCTCGAGAGGCCCAGTACTTC
CASSLPLAGPREAQYF
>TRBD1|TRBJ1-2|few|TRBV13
TGTGCCAGCAGCCCCTCCGACAGGGCCGGTAACTATGGCTACACCTTC
CASSPSDRAGNYGYTF
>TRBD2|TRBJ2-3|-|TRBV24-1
TGTGCCACCAGTGATTTTAGAAGCGGGGGGGCCACGCAGTATTTT
CATSDFRSGGATQYF
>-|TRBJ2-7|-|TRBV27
TGTGCCAGCAGTTTGAGTCGCGGAAGCCTAAGATCCTACGAGCAGTACTTC
CASSLSRGSLRSYEQYF
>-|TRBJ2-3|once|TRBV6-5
TGTGCCAGCAGCCGCCACCGGGCCGCTCTATCGTATTTT
CASSRHRAALSYF
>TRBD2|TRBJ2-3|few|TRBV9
TGTGCCAGCACCACTAGCGGGGACAACACAGATACGCAGTATTTT
CASTTSGDNTDTQYF
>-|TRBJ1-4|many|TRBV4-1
TGTGCCAGCAGCCAAGATCGGAGTGAAAAACTGTTTTTT
CASSQDRSEKLFF
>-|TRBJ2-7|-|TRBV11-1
TGTGCCAGCAGCTTTGGACTTTTCTCCTACGAGCAGTACTTC
CASSFGLFSYEQYF
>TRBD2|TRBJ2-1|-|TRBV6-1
TGTGCCAGCAGGTTGGGGACTAGCCCTATAATCGATGAGCAGTTCTTC
CASRLGTSPIIDEQFF
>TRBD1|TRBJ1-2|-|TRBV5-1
TGCGCCAGCAGCCCGATGACAGGGGTCGGTAATGGCTACACCTTC
CASSPMTGVGNGYTF